This is a list of T cell receptor beta chains from one sample in a study of blood T cell repertoires in COVID-19. Assay: immunoSEQ multiplex PCR; the TCRdb copy retains only in-frame clones and omits some. The data show 90,000 to 120,000 clones, around 90% seen once. The sequenced sample consisted of peripheral blood. These receptors were taken from a woman aged 55-70 years with acute or convalescent COVID-19. Each CDR3 is given with its conserved first and last residue. The D gene is left open where the match is weak. Size tells how often a clone was seen (once, few, many) or the class of an expanded clone, and some rows leave it out.

>TRBV7-9|TRBJ1-5|-|-
CASSLVNGEPQHF
TGTGCCAGCAGCTTAGTTAACGGTGAGCCCCAGCATTTT
>TRBV2|TRBJ2-3|-|-
CASGLKHTQYF
TGTGCCAGCGGGCTTAAACATACGCAGTATTTT
>TRBV6-6|TRBJ2-7|-|TRBD1
CASSYTQQGAHF
TGTGCCAGCAGTTACACCCAACAGGGGGCACACTTC
>TRBV20-1|TRBJ1-6|few|TRBD1
CSAEKDRAHF
TGCAGTGCTGAAAAGGACAGGGCCCACTTT
>TRBV28|TRBJ2-4|once|-
CASIGTQPQNIQYF
TGTGCCAGCATCGGGACTCAGCCCCAAAACATTCAGTACTTC
>TRBV25-1|TRBJ2-2|-|TRBD1
CASSASTGAAGELFF
TGTGCCAGCAGTGCCTCTACAGGGGCCGCCGGGGAGCTGTTTTTT
>TRBV5-6|TRBJ1-5|-|-
CASSLRDTLNQPQHF
TGTGCCAGCAGCTTGCGGGACACACTCAATCAGCCCCAGCATTTT
>TRBV18|TRBJ1-4|-|TRBD1
CASSRQGRGEKLFF
TGTGCCAGCTCACGACAGGGGAGAGGTGAAAAACTGTTTTTT
>TRBV2|TRBJ2-5|-|-
CASSEARGQPANQYF
TGTGCCAGCAGTGAAGCGAGAGGACAGCCGGCGAACCAGTACTTC
>TRBV27|TRBJ1-6|-|TRBD1
CASSRQGRNLLHF
TGTGCCAGCAGTAGACAGGGGAGGAATCTCCTCCACTTT
>TRBV9|TRBJ2-3|-|-
CASSVELAGDTQYF
TGTGCCAGCAGCGTAGAGTTGGCCGGGGATACGCAGTATTTT
>TRBV5-4|TRBJ2-5|-|TRBD1
CASSRGQGIRETQYF
TGTGCCAGCAGCAGGGGACAGGGGATCAGGGAGACCCAGTACTTC
>TRBV11-3|TRBJ2-1|-|-
CASSSGYGESNEQFF
TGTGCCAGCAGCTCCGGTTACGGGGAGAGCAATGAGCAGTTCTTC
>TRBV15|TRBJ1-2|few|-
CATSSRTSGDGYTF
TGTGCCACCAGCAGCCGGACTTCAGGGGATGGCTACACCTTC
>TRBV30|TRBJ2-3|-|TRBD1
CAWSMDRRTDTQYF
TGTGCCTGGAGTATGGACAGGCGGACAGATACGCAGTATTTT
>TRBV27|TRBJ1-2|-|TRBD1
CASSYRQGAGGYTF
TGTGCCAGCAGTTACCGACAGGGAGCTGGAGGCTACACCTTC
>TRBV28|TRBJ2-5|once|TRBD1
CAIGQGGFQETQYF
TGTGCCATCGGACAGGGGGGGTTCCAAGAGACCCAGTACTTC
>TRBV3-1/TRBV3-2|TRBJ1-4|few|-
CATRDGTGNEKLFF
TGTGCCACCCGGGACGGGACTGGTAATGAAAAACTGTTTTTT
>TRBV25-1|TRBJ2-1|-|-
CASSESSGKGTHNEQFF
TGTGCCAGCAGTGAATCGTCAGGGAAGGGGACACACAATGAGCAGTTCTTC
>TRBV4-2|TRBJ2-3|-|-
CASSHPPSTATDTQYF
TGTGCCAGCAGCCACCCCCCCTCCACTGCCACAGATACGCAGTATTTT
>TRBV29-1|TRBJ1-2|-|-
CSVSRGPYGYTF
TGCAGCGTATCAAGGGGCCCCTATGGCTACACCTTC
>TRBV5-1|TRBJ2-7|once|TRBD2
CASSLAVGLAGVGSYEQYF
TGCGCCAGCAGCTTGGCCGTAGGACTAGCGGGAGTGGGGTCCTACGAGCAGTACTTC
>TRBV28|TRBJ1-1|-|-
CASSSAAGNTEAFF
TGTGCCAGCAGTTCGGCGGCGGGGAACACTGAAGCTTTCTTT
>TRBV2|TRBJ2-7|once|TRBD2
CASSERGLAGVAYEQYF
TGTGCCAGCAGTGAGCGGGGGCTAGCGGGAGTAGCCTACGAGCAGTACTTC
>TRBV19|TRBJ1-1|-|TRBD1
CASSNTGGWTEAFF
TGTGCCAGTAGTAACACAGGGGGGTGGACTGAAGCTTTCTTT
>TRBV11-2|TRBJ2-1|-|TRBD2
CASSLTSGSTHEQFF
TGTGCCAGCAGCTTGACTAGCGGGAGTACCCATGAGCAGTTCTTC
>TRBV11-2|TRBJ2-5|-|TRBD2
CASRKPGTSGRTAQYF
TGTGCCAGCAGAAAACCCGGGACTAGCGGGAGGACGGCCCAGTACTTC
>TRBV6-5|TRBJ1-3|-|-
CASSYSRQYPNTIYF
TGTGCCAGCAGTTACTCGCGGCAGTATCCTAACACCATATATTTT
>TRBV5-1|TRBJ1-2|-|TRBD1
CASSEGAGYGYTF
TGCGCCAGCAGCGAGGGGGCAGGCTATGGCTACACCTTC
>TRBV9|TRBJ1-1|-|-
CASSVGGISNTEAFF
TGTGCCAGCAGCGTAGGGGGCATTTCAAATACTGAAGCTTTCTTT
>TRBV3-1/TRBV3-2|TRBJ2-1|-|-
CASSLNAGYNEQFF
TGTGCCAGCAGCTTAAACGCGGGATACAATGAGCAGTTCTTC
>TRBV6-2/TRBV6-3|TRBJ2-3|-|-
CASSYSSLSRAGDTQYF
TGTGCCAGCAGTTACTCCTCCTTATCGAGGGCCGGGGATACGCAGTATTTT
>TRBV19|TRBJ1-3|-|-
CASSIRQGSGNTIYF
TGTGCCAGTAGTATACGACAAGGCTCTGGAAACACCATATATTTT
>TRBV6-5|TRBJ2-1|-|-
CASSLSGNEQFF
TGTGCCAGCAGTCTAAGCGGAAATGAGCAGTTCTTC
>TRBV12-3/TRBV12-4|TRBJ1-1|-|TRBD1
CASSPRQGLAAFF
TGTGCCAGCAGCCCGAGACAGGGGTTAGCGGCTTTCTTT
>TRBV10-3|TRBJ1-3|-|-
CAISDPGQASGNTIYF
TGTGCCATCAGTGACCCGGGACAAGCCTCTGGAAACACCATATATTTT
>TRBV6-5|TRBJ2-5|-|-
CAAGRETQYF
TGTGCCGCAGGGAGGGAGACCCAGTACTTC
>TRBV30|TRBJ2-5|-|TRBD1
CAWSRDSQETQYF
TGTGCCTGGAGTCGGGACAGTCAAGAGACCCAGTACTTC
>TRBV10-3|TRBJ1-2|-|-
CAISESARQLNYGYTF
TGTGCCATCAGTGAGTCAGCCAGACAACTTAACTATGGCTACACCTTC
>TRBV28|TRBJ1-2|-|TRBD1
CASSLPHGTGDYGYTF
TGTGCCAGCAGTTTACCTCACGGGACAGGGGACTATGGCTACACCTTC
>TRBV7-2|TRBJ1-1|-|-
CASSLAKGRNTEAFF
TGTGCCAGCAGCTTGGCAAAGGGGCGGAACACTGAAGCTTTCTTT
>TRBV7-8|TRBJ2-3|once|TRBD2
CASSSATAGGLTDTQYF
TGTGCCAGCAGCTCCGCGACAGCGGGAGGGCTCACAGATACGCAGTATTTT
>TRBV5-8|TRBJ2-2|few|-
CASSLTGRAGELFF
TGTGCCAGCAGTTTGACAGGGAGGGCCGGGGAGCTGTTTTTT
>TRBV3-1/TRBV3-2|TRBJ1-1|-|TRBD1
CASSPRTGKTQNTEAFF
TGTGCCAGCAGCCCCCGGACAGGGAAGACCCAGAACACTGAAGCTTTCTTT
>TRBV9|TRBJ2-3|-|TRBD2
CASSVASSGSTDTQYF
TGTGCCAGCAGCGTAGCTTCTAGCGGGAGCACAGATACGCAGTATTTT